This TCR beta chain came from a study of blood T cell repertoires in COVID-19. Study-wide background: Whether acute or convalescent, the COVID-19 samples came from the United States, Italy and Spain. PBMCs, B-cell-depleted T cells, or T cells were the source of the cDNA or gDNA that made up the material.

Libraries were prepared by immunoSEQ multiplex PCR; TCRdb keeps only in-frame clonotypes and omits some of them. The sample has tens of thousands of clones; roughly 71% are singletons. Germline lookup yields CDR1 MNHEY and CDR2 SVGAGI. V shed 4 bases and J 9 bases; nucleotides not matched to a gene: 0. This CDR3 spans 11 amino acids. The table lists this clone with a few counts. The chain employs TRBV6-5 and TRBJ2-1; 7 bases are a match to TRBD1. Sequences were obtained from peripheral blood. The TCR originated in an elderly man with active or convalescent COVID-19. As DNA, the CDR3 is TGTGCCAGCAGTTCAGGGGGTGAGCAGTTCTTC. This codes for CASSSGGEQFF.